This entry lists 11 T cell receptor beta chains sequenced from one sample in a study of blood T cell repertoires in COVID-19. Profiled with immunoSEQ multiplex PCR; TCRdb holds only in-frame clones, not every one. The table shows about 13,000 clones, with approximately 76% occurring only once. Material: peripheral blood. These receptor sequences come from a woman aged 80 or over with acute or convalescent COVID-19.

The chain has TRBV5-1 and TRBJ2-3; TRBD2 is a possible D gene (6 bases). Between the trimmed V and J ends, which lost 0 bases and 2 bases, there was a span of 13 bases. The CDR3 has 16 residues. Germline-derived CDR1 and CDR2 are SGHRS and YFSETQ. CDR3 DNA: TGCGCCAGCAGCTTGGAGCGGGCTATTCCCACAGATACGCAGTATTTT. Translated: CASSLERAIPTDTQYF.

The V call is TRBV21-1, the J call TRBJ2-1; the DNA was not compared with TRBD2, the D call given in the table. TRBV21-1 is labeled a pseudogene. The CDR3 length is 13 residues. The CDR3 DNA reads TGTGCCAGCAGCAACTTCGCCTACAATGAGCAGTTCTTC. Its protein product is CASSNFAYNEQFF.

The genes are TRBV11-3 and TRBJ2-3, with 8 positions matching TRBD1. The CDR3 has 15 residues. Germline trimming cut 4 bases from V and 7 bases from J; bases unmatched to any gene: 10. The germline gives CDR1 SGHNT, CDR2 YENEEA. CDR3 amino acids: CASSSGTGVVYTQYF. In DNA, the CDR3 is TGTGCCAGCAGCTCGGGGACAGGCGTTGTTTATACGCAGTATTTT.

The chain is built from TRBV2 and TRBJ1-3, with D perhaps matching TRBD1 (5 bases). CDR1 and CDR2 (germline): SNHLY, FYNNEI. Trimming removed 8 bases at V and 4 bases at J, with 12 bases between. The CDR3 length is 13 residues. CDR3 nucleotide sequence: TGTGCCAGCCGATTCCAGGGAGGAAACACCATATATTTT. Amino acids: CASRFQGGNTIYF.

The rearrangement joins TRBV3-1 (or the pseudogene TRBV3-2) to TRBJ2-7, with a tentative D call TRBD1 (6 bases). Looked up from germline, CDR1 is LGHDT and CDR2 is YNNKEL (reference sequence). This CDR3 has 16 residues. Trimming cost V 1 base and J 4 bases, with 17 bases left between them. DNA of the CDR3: TGTGCCAGCAGCCAAGGCCTCACAGGGTTGGGGTACGAGCAGTACTTC. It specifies CASSQGLTGLGYEQYF.

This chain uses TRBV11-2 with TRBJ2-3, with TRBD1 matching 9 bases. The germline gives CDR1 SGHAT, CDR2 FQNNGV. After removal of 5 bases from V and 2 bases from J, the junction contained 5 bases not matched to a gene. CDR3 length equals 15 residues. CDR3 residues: CASSRGTGTTDTQYF. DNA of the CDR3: TGTGCCAGCAGCCGTGGGACAGGGACCACAGATACGCAGTATTTT. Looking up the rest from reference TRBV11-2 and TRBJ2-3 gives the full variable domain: EAGVAQSPRYKIIEKRQSVAFWCNPISGHATLYWYQQILGQGPKLLIQFQNNGVVDDSQLPKDRFSAERLKGVDSTLKIQPAKLEDSAVYLCASSRGTGTTDTQYFGPGTRLTVL.

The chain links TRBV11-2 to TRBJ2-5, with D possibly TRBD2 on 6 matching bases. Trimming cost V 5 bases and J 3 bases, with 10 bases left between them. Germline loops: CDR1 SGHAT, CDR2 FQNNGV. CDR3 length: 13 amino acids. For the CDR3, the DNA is TGTGCCAGCAGCCCGGGGGTTAAAGAGACCCAGTACTTC. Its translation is CASSPGVKETQYF.

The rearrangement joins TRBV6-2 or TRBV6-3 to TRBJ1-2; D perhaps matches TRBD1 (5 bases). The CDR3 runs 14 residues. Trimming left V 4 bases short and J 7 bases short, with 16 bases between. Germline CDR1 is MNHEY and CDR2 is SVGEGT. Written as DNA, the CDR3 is TGTGCCAGCAGTTCCCCCCAGGGACTTTTTGGCTACACCTTC. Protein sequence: CASSSPQGLFGYTF.

CDR3 protein: CASGRMNTEAFF. The CDR3 DNA reads as TGCGCCAGCGGGCGAATGAACACTGAAGCTTTCTTT. The chain joins TRBV5-1 to TRBJ1-1; D not certain. The CDR3 is made up of 12 amino acids. Germline V gene sequence: CDR1 SGHRS, CDR2 YFSETQ. The V end was cut by 7 bases, the J end by 0 bases, with 7 bases between.

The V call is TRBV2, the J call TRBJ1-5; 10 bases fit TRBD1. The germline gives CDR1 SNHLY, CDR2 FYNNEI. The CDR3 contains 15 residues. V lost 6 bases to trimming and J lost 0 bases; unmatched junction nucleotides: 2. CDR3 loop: CASSRTGGSNQPQHF. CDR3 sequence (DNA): TGTGCCAGCAGCCGGACAGGGGGTAGCAATCAGCCCCAGCATTTT.

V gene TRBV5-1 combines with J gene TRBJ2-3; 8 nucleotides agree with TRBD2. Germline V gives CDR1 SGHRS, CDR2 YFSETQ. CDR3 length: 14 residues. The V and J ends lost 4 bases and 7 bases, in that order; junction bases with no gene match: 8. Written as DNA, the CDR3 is TGCGCCAGCAGCGATCCCAGCGGGGGCCATACGCAGTATTTT. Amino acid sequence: CASSDPSGGHTQYF. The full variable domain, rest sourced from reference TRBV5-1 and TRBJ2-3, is KAGVTQTPRYLIKTRGQQVTLSCSPISGHRSVSWYQQTPGQGLQFLFEYFSETQRNKGNFPGRFSGRQFSNSRSEMNVSTLELGDSALYLCASSDPSGGHTQYFGPGTRLTVL.